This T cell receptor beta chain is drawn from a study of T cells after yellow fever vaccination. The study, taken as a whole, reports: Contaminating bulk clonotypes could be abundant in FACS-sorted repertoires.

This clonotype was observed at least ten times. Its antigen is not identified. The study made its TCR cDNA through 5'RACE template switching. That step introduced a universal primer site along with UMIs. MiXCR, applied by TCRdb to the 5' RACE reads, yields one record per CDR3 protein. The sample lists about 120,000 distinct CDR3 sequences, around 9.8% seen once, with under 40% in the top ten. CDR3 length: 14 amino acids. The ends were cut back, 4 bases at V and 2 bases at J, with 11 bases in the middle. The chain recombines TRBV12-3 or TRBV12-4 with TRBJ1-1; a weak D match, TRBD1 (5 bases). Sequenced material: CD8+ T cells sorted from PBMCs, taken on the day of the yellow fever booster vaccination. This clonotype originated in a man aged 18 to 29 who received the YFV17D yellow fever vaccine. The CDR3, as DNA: TGTGCCAGCAGTTCCTCGGACACCAACACTGAAGCTTTCTTT. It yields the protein CASSSSDTNTEAFF.